This T cell receptor (beta chain) was sequenced in a study of cytomegalovirus exposure and HLA in healthy donors. Between the trimmed V and J ends, which lost 0 bases and 4 bases, there was a span of 4 bases. Germline loops: CDR1 KGHSH, CDR2 LQKENI. The length of the CDR3 is 14 residues. With 60 Vbeta and 13 Jbeta primers, the PCR was carried out. The assay was immunoSEQ multiplex PCR, and TCRdb's table has in-frame clones only and misses some. Of 160,000 or so clones listed, approximately 80% are singletons. The receptor was derived from a middle-aged man in good health and CMV-seronegative. The rearrangement links TRBV18 to TRBJ2-6, with D hard to call. Sequencing was done on a sample of PBMCs. Here the CDR3 DNA reads TGTGCCAGCTCACCACCCTCGGGGGCCAACGTCCTGACTTTC. Amino acids: CASSPPSGANVLTF.